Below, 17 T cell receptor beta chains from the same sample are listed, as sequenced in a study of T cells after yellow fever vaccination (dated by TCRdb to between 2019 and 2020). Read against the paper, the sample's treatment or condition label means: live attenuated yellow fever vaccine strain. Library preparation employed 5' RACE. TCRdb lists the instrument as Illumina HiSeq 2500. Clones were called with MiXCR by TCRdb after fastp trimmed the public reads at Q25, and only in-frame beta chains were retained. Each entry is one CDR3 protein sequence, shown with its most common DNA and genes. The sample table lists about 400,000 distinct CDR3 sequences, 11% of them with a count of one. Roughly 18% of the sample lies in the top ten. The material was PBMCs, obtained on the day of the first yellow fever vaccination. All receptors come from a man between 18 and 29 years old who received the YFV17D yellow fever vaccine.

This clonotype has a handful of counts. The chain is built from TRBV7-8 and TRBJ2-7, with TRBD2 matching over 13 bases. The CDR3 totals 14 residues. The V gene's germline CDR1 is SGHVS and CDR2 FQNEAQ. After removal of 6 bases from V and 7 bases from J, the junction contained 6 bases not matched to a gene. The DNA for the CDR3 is TGTGCCAGCAGACCCGGACTAGCGGGGGATGAGCAGTACTTC. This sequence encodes CASRPGLAGDEQYF.

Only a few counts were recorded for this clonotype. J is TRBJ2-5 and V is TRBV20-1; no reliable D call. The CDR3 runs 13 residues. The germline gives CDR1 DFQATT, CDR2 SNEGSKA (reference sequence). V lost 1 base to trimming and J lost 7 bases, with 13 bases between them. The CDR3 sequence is CSARGEGWGTQYF. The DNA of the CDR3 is TGCAGTGCTAGAGGGGAAGGATGGGGGACCCAGTACTTC.

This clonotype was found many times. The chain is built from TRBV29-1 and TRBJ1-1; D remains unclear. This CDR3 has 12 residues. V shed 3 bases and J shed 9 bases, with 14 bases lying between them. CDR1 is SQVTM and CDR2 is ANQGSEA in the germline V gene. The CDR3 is CSVDPTVGQAFF. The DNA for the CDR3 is TGCAGCGTTGACCCCACAGTAGGTCAAGCTTTCTTT. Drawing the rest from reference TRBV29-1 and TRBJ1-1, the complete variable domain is SAVISQKPSRDICQRGTSLTIQCQVDSQVTMMFWYRQQPGQSLTLIATANQGSEATYESGFVIDKFPISRPNLTFSTLTVSNMSPEDSSIYLCSVDPTVGQAFFGQGTRLTVV.

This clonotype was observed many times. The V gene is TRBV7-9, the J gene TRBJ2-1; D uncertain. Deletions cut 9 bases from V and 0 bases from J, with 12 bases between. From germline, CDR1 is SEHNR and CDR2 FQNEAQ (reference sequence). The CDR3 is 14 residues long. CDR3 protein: CASDLAASYNEQFF. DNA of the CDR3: TGTGCCAGTGACTTGGCCGCCTCCTACAATGAGCAGTTCTTC.

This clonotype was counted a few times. CDR3 residues: CASSYSSAPGYGYTF. As DNA, the CDR3 is TGTGCCAGCAGTTACTCGAGCGCCCCGGGCTATGGCTACACCTTC. The chain joins TRBV6-5 to TRBJ1-2, with D uncertain. V lost 0 bases and J lost 4, with 12 bases in between. Germline CDR1 MNHEY, CDR2 SVGAGI. The CDR3 extends over 15 amino acids.

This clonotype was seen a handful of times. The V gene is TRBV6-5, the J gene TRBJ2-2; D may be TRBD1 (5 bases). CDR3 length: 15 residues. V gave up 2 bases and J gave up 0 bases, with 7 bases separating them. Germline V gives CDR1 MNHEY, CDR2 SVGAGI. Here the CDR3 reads CASSYDRSNTGELFF. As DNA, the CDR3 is TGTGCCAGCAGTTACGACAGATCGAACACCGGGGAGCTGTTTTTT.

The CDR3 here is CSAPSAGGLNEQFF. The CDR3, as DNA: TGCAGTGCTCCCTCAGCGGGGGGGCTTAATGAGCAGTTCTTC. The chain combines TRBV20-1 with TRBJ2-1, with 10 bases lining up with TRBD2. Trimming took 5 bases from V and 7 from J; bases not matched to a gene: 8. Germline CDR1 and CDR2: DFQATT and SNEGSKA (reference sequence). CDR3 size: 14 residues.

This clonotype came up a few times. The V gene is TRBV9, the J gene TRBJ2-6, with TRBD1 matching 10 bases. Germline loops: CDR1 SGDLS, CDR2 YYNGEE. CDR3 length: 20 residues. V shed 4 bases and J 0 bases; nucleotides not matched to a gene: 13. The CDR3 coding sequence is TGTGCCAGCAGCCCGAAAGCGGGACAGGGGATTGGCTCTGGGGCCAACGTCCTGACTTTC. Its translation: CASSPKAGQGIGSGANVLTF.

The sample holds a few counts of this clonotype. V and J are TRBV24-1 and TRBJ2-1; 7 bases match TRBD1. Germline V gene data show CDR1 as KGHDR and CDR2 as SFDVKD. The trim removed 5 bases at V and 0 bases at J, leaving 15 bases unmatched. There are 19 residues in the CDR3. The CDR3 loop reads CATSAARGQSFDSYNEQFF. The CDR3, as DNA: TGTGCCACCAGTGCTGCCCGGGGACAGTCTTTTGACTCCTACAATGAGCAGTTCTTC.

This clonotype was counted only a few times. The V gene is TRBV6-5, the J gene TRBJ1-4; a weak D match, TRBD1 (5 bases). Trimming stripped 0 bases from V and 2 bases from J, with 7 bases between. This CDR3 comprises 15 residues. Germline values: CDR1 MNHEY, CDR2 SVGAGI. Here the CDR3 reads CASSYSEGTNEKLFF. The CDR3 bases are TGTGCCAGCAGTTACTCGGAGGGGACTAATGAAAAACTGTTTTTT.

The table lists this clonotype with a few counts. The CDR3 reads CASSTQGSGQPQHF. DNA for the CDR3: TGTGCCAGTAGTACGCAGGGCTCCGGACAGCCCCAGCATTTT. The genes are TRBV19 and TRBJ1-5; TRBD1 might be the D (5 bases). The V end lost 4 bases, the J end lost 7 bases, and 14 bases lay between the germline ends. The CDR3 spans 14 residues. Germline CDR1 LNHDA, CDR2 SQIVND (reference sequence).

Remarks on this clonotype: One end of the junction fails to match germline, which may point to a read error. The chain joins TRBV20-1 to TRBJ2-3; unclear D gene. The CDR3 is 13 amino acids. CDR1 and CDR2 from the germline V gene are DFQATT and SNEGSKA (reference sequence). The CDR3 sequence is CGAPASSTDTQYF. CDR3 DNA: TGCGGTGCCCCGGCTAGTAGCACAGATACGCAGTATTTT.

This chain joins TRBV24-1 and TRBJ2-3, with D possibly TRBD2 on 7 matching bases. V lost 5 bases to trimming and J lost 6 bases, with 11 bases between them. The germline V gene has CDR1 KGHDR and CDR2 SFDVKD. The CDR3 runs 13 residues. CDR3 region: CATSGGGLDTQYF. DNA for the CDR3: TGTGCCACCAGTGGGGGGGGGCTGGATACGCAGTATTTT.

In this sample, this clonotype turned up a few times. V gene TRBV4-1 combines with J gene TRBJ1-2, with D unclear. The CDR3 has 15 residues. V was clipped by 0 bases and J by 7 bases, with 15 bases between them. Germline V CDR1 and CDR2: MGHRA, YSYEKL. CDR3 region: CASSQDAGLRGGYTF. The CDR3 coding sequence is TGCGCCAGCAGCCAAGATGCGGGGTTACGGGGTGGCTACACCTTC.

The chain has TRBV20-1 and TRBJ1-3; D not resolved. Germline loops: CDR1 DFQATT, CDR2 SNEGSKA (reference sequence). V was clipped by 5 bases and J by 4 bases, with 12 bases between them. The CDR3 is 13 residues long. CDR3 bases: TGCAGTGCTCCGAGGACGTCAGGAAACACCATATATTTT. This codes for CSAPRTSGNTIYF.

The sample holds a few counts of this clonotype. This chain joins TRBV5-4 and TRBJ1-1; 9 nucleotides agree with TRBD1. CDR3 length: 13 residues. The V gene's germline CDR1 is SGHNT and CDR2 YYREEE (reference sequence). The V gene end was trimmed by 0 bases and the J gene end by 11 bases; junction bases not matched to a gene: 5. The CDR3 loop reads CASSLGQGDRAFF. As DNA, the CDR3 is TGTGCCAGCAGCTTGGGACAGGGGGATCGGGCTTTCTTT.

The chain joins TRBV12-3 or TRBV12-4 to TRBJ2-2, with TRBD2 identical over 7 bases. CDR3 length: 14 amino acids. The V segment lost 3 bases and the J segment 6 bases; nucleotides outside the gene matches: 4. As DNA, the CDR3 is TGTGCCAGCAGTTTTTCTAGCGGCGCCGGGGAGCTGTTTTTT. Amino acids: CASSFSSGAGELFF.